This passage covers 12 T cell receptor beta chains from one sample sequenced in a study of T cell responses to AZD1222 COVID-19 vaccine. Sequencing was performed with immunoSEQ multiplex PCR; in TCRdb, only in-frame clones are kept and a portion is missing. The table shows fewer than 130,000 clones, with 85% to 90% occurring only once. This material consisted of peripheral blood, taken 28 days after the second AZD1222 dose. Source of these receptors: an adult who received the AZD1222 COVID-19 vaccine.

J is TRBJ2-6 and V is TRBV19; D perhaps matches TRBD2 (5 bases). The CDR3 has 15 amino acids. V lost 1 base and J lost 4, with 8 bases in between. CDR1 is LNHDA, CDR2 SQIVND, per germline (reference sequence). The CDR3, as DNA: TGTGCCAGTAGTATAGGGGGAGCCGGGGCCAACGTCCTGACTTTC. Protein sequence: CASSIGGAGANVLTF. Together with reference TRBV19 and TRBJ2-6, the CDR3 gives the full variable domain: DGGITQSPKYLFRKEGQNVTLSCEQNLNHDAMYWYRQDPGQGLRLIYYSQIVNDFQKGDIAEGYSVSREKKESFPLTVTSAQKNPTAFYLCASSIGGAGANVLTFGAGSRLTVL.

V gene TRBV7-8 combines with J gene TRBJ1-1; D is unresolved. The CDR3 runs to 13 residues. The germline V and J ends were trimmed by 5 bases and 0 bases, with 7 bases remaining between them. CDR1 SGHVS and CDR2 FQNEAQ come from the germline V gene. CDR3 residues: CASSDAMNTEAFF. CDR3 DNA: TGTGCCAGCAGCGACGCTATGAACACTGAAGCTTTCTTT.

The genes are TRBV2 and TRBJ1-4, with a possible D match to TRBD1 (6 bases). The CDR3 totals 14 residues. CDR1 is SNHLY, CDR2 FYNNEI, per germline. The V end lost 11 bases, the J end lost 5 bases, and 18 bases lay between the germline ends. The CDR3 sequence: CASRGATRNEKLFF. The CDR3 DNA sequence: TGTGCCTCAAGGGGGGCAACTCGAAATGAAAAACTGTTTTTT.

The CDR3 here is CASTQGSGGYYEQYF. DNA for the CDR3: TGTGCCAGCACCCAGGGTAGCGGGGGTTATTACGAGCAGTACTTC. The chain uses TRBV6-5 and TRBJ2-7; 9 positions agree with TRBD2. The CDR3 covers 15 residues. CDR1 is MNHEY, CDR2 SVGAGI, per germline. V shed 7 bases, J shed 4 bases, and the junction held 11 bases outside the gene matches.

V gene TRBV9 combines with J gene TRBJ1-6; tentative D call: TRBD1 (6 bases). The CDR3 totals 16 residues. Germline values: CDR1 SGDLS, CDR2 YYNGEE. V was shortened by 1 base and J by 6 bases, with 14 bases between the two germline ends. In DNA, the CDR3 is TGTGCCAGCAGCGTAAATCCCGGGGGGGCTAATTCACCCCTCCACTTT. Its protein is CASSVNPGGANSPLHF.

A single count supports this clone. The genes are TRBV7-8 and TRBJ1-1, with TRBD1 as a possible D gene (5 bases). V was pared by 5 bases and J by 5 bases, with 15 bases between. The CDR3 is 14 amino acids. Germline V gives CDR1 SGHVS, CDR2 FQNEAQ. The CDR3 DNA sequence: TGTGCCAGCAGCCCCGTGAATTGGGGGACTGAAGCTTTCTTT. It translates to CASSPVNWGTEAFF.

The V call is TRBV2, the J call TRBJ1-1; the D is unclear. Germline CDR1 SNHLY, CDR2 FYNNEI. V was clipped by 6 bases and J by 8 bases, with 10 bases between them. This CDR3 is built from 11 residues. The CDR3 nucleotides read TGTGCCAGCAGGATGATTGTCGAAGCTTTCTTT. The encoded protein is CASRMIVEAFF. The full variable domain, completed using reference TRBV2 and TRBJ1-1, is EPEVTQTPSHQVTQMGQEVILRCVPISNHLYFYWYRQILGQKVEFLVSFYNNEISEKSEIFDDQFSVERPDGSNFTLKIRSTKLEDSAMYFCASRMIVEAFFGQGTRLTVV.

V and J are TRBV5-1 and TRBJ2-2; no definite D call. V was cut by 4 bases and J by 4 bases, with 14 bases left in between. The CDR3 consists of 15 residues. Per germline, CDR1 SGHRS and CDR2 YFSETQ. The CDR3 region has the DNA TGCGCCAGCAGCCCCATTGGGGAAGGCACCGGGGAGCTGTTTTTT. It translates to CASSPIGEGTGELFF.

Note on this clone: Other DNA sequences from this sample encode an identical CDR3 as well. V usage is TRBV27 and J usage is TRBJ1-2, with D unclear. There are 13 residues in the CDR3. Trimming stripped 3 bases from V and 4 bases from J, with 9 bases between. Germline values: CDR1 MNHEY, CDR2 SMNVEV (reference sequence). The CDR3: CASSFGGRYGYTF. CDR3 bases: TGTGCCAGCAGTTTTGGCGGGCGCTATGGCTACACCTTC.

In this sample, this clone turned up once. The chain links TRBV15 to TRBJ2-6, with 7 bases identical to TRBD1. With 2 bases clipped from V and 0 bases from J, the junction kept 7 bases outside the gene matches. Germline lookup yields CDR1 LNHNV and CDR2 YYDKDF (reference sequence). CDR3 length equals 18 residues. The CDR3 DNA reads as TGTGCCACCAGCAGACCTGACAGGGCTTACTCTGGGGCCAACGTCCTGACTTTC. This sequence encodes CATSRPDRAYSGANVLTF.

The chain joins TRBV27 to TRBJ2-7; 9 bases align to TRBD1. The germline CDR1 and CDR2 sequences are MNHEY and SMNVEV (reference sequence). This CDR3 region has 17 residues. The V and J ends lost 1 base and 6 bases, in that order; junction bases with no gene match: 13. The CDR3 region is CASSLWQPGQGYVEQYF. The CDR3 DNA is TGTGCCAGCAGTTTATGGCAACCGGGACAGGGATACGTCGAGCAGTACTTC.

V usage is TRBV6-5 and J usage is TRBJ1-3; D is possibly TRBD1 (6 bases). Germline CDR1 MNHEY, CDR2 SVGAGI. This CDR3 spans 15 amino acids. The V and J ends lost 4 bases and 3 bases respectively, with 13 bases between them. The CDR3 DNA reads as TGTGCCAGCAGTTTAGGGGGGTTTAGTGGAAACACCATATATTTT. Encoded protein: CASSLGGFSGNTIYF.